Below, 18 T cell receptor beta chains from the same sample are listed, as sequenced in a study of beta chain features in type 1 diabetes. Notes on the study in general: Type 1 diabetes patients had TCRB CDR3s that were shorter (moderately but significantly so) in all four CD4+ subsets.

No antigens are known for them. The sequenced template was cDNA made from the entire isolated RNA. This table comes from immunoSEQ multiplex PCR, and its TCRdb copy is limited to in-frame clones, with some not included. The sample holds 630,000 or so clones; over 13% are singletons and the top ten take nearly 0.04%. Sequencing input: naive CD4+ T cells from blood. These receptors all stem from a man younger than 35 with type 1 diabetes.

The chain couples TRBV5-1 to TRBJ2-7, with TRBD1 matching 11 bases. The CDR3 has 15 residues. Trimming cost V 2 bases and J 5 bases; bases outside gene matches: 6. Germline V gives CDR1 SGHRS, CDR2 YFSETQ. The chain's CDR3 is CASSFLDRGPHEQYF. The CDR3 DNA reads as TGCGCCAGCAGCTTTTTGGACAGGGGGCCTCACGAGCAGTACTTC.

This chain links TRBV5-1 with TRBJ2-7; D possibly uses TRBD1 or TRBD2 (5 bases each). Looked up from germline, CDR1 is SGHRS and CDR2 is YFSETQ. Trimming cost V 5 bases and J 2 bases, with 17 bases left between them. This CDR3 spans 15 amino acids. The CDR3 region has the DNA TGCGCCAGCAGGGACGGTGGGGGACGAACCTACGAGCAGTACTTC. As protein: CASRDGGGRTYEQYF.

This clone was counted only a few times. CDR3 in DNA: TGTGCCTGGAGCAACGGGACACTGAAAAACACCGGGGAGCTGTTTTTT. Translating gives CAWSNGTLKNTGELFF. This chain uses TRBV30 with TRBJ2-2, with D tentatively TRBD1 (6 bases). The CDR3 has 16 amino acids. V lost 3 bases to trimming and J lost 2 bases, with 16 bases between them. CDR1 GTSNPN and CDR2 SVGIG come from the germline V gene (reference sequence).

This clone was picked up a small number of times. The chain couples TRBV5-4 to TRBJ1-2; D is undetermined. The CDR3 has 13 amino acids. The ends were cut back, 2 bases at V and 5 bases at J, with 10 bases in the middle. Germline V gene sequence: CDR1 SGHNT, CDR2 YYREEE (reference sequence). The CDR3 sequence is CASSFGGAYGYTF. The CDR3 DNA follows: TGTGCCAGCAGCTTTGGTGGAGCTTATGGCTACACCTTC.

CDR3 DNA sequence: TGTGCCAGCAGCCAAGATGACAGGGGGTCCGCTGGCTACACCTTC. Translating it yields CASSQDDRGSAGYTF. The chain combines TRBV4-2 with TRBJ1-2; 9 positions match TRBD1. The CDR3 runs 15 residues. J lost 7 bases, V lost 0 bases, and 6 bases had no gene match. CDR1 is LGHNA, CDR2 YNFKEQ, per germline.

J is TRBJ2-7 and V is TRBV29-1, with 9 bases lining up with TRBD2. The V and J ends lost 4 bases and 3 bases, in that order; junction bases with no gene match: 16. Germline V gene lookup returns CDR1 SQVTM and CDR2 ANQGSEA. The CDR3 has 17 amino acids. The CDR3 bases are TGCAGCGTTGTACCCCTCCCCAGCGGGAGGAATGGCTACGAGCAGTACTTC. It codes for CSVVPLPSGRNGYEQYF.

The V and J genes are TRBV28 and TRBJ2-1; TRBD2 agrees at 8 bases. Trimming at V came to 9 bases and at J to 5 bases, leaving 12 bases not matched to a gene. This CDR3 has 15 residues. Looked up from germline, CDR1 is MDHEN and CDR2 is SYDVKM. CDR3 in DNA: TGTGCCAGTTACGAACTCCGGGGGGGTAACAATGAGCAGTTCTTC. Translation: CASYELRGGNNEQFF.

This clone was seen a few times. V and J are TRBV11-2 and TRBJ2-1, with a possible D match to TRBD2 (6 bases). The V end lost 1 base, the J end lost 4 bases, and 8 bases lay between the germline ends. Germline V CDR1 and CDR2: SGHAT, FQNNGV. This CDR3 comprises 14 residues. This chain's CDR3 is CASSLVGGYNEQFF. The DNA of the CDR3 is TGTGCCAGCAGCTTAGTCGGGGGTTACAATGAGCAGTTCTTC.

This clone was seen a few times. V is TRBV7-9 and J is TRBJ1-5; TRBD1 matches 7 bases. Germline-derived CDR1 and CDR2 are SEHNR and FQNEAQ (reference sequence). The V segment lost 5 bases and the J segment 0 bases; nucleotides outside the gene matches: 4. The CDR3 has 15 residues. The chain's CDR3 is CASSARTGSNQPQHF. CDR3 nucleotide sequence: TGTGCCAGCAGCGCGCGGACAGGTAGCAATCAGCCCCAGCATTTT.

This clone was recorded a few times. This rearrangement joins TRBV7-9 to TRBJ2-7; 8 bases line up with TRBD2. CDR1 is SEHNR, CDR2 FQNEAQ, per germline (reference sequence). This CDR3 spans 15 amino acids. Trimming removed 3 bases from V and 2 bases from J; junction bases left unmatched: 6. CDR3 loop: CASSFPGGGAYEQYF. The DNA for the CDR3 is TGTGCCAGCAGCTTTCCGGGAGGGGGTGCCTACGAGCAGTACTTC.

There are a few counts of this clone. The chain links TRBV4-2 to TRBJ2-1; D not certain. This CDR3 region has 17 residues. The V gene's germline CDR1 is LGHNA and CDR2 YNFKEQ. Trimming pared 1 base from V and 0 bases from J, leaving 13 bases between. CDR3 sequence: CASSQGLGQSSYNEQFF. CDR3 DNA: TGTGCCAGCAGCCAAGGGCTGGGCCAGAGCTCCTACAATGAGCAGTTCTTC.

This clone was found a few times. The rearrangement uses TRBV30 and TRBJ2-1, with D possibly TRBD1 on 6 matching bases. Germline V gives CDR1 GTSNPN, CDR2 SVGIG (reference sequence). CDR3 length: 13 amino acids. V lost 8 bases and J 0 bases, leaving 11 bases between the germline ends. CDR3 nucleotides: TGTGCCAGAGGACAGAGCTCCTACAATGAGCAGTTCTTC. Its translation is CARGQSSYNEQFF.

This clone occurred a few times. The CDR3 DNA reads TGCAGCGCGTCGGGACAGACCTACGAGCAGTACTTC. It translates to CSASGQTYEQYF. The genes are TRBV29-1 and TRBJ2-7; 7 bases are shared with TRBD1. Unmatched junction bases numbered 5, after V lost 7 bases and J lost 2 bases. The V gene's germline CDR1 is SQVTM and CDR2 ANQGSEA. The CDR3 totals 12 residues.

The sample holds a few counts of this clone. The chain employs TRBV5-4 and TRBJ2-7; perhaps TRBD1 as D (6 bases). The germline V and J ends were trimmed by 7 bases and 4 bases, with 21 bases remaining between them. This CDR3 contains 15 residues. In germline, CDR1 is SGHNT, CDR2 YYREEE (reference sequence). The CDR3 region has the DNA TGTGCCAGCGGCCAAATTCAGGGGACCCCGTACGAGCAGTACTTC. Its protein product is CASGQIQGTPYEQYF. The full variable domain, in which reference TRBV5-4 and TRBJ2-7 provide the parts outside the CDR3, is ETGVTQSPTHLIKTRGQQVTLRCSSQSGHNTVSWYQQALGQGPQFIFQYYREEENGRGNFPPRFSGLQFPNYSSELNVNALELDDSALYLCASGQIQGTPYEQYFGPGTRLTVT.

This clone turned up a few times. Other DNA sequences from this sample encode an identical CDR3 as well. J is TRBJ2-1 and V is TRBV7-9; the D is unclear. V dropped 1 base and J dropped 8 bases, with 3 bases sitting between them. This CDR3 spans 11 amino acids. The germline CDR1 and CDR2 sequences are SEHNR and FQNEAQ (reference sequence). The CDR3 DNA is TGTGCCAGCAGCTTAGTGTATGAGCAGTTCTTC. Encoded protein: CASSLVYEQFF.

This clone was observed a few times. The chain employs TRBV2 and TRBJ2-3; D is unresolved. V was cut by 8 bases and J by 3 bases, with 18 bases left in between. The CDR3 runs to 15 residues. Germline assignment: CDR1 SNHLY and CDR2 FYNNEI. The chain's CDR3 is CASVPQTVGTDTQYF. The CDR3 bases are TGTGCCAGCGTCCCACAGACCGTCGGGACAGATACGCAGTATTTT. The whole variable domain, remainder taken from reference TRBV2 and TRBJ2-3, is EPEVTQTPSHQVTQMGQEVILRCVPISNHLYFYWYRQILGQKVEFLVSFYNNEISEKSEIFDDQFSVERPDGSNFTLKIRSTKLEDSAMYFCASVPQTVGTDTQYFGPGTRLTVL.

This clone was found a few times. This chain joins TRBV7-9 and TRBJ1-6; no clear D. CDR3 size: 13 residues. Trimming stripped 5 bases from V and 10 bases from J, with 12 bases between. The germline gives CDR1 SEHNR, CDR2 FQNEAQ (reference sequence). DNA of the CDR3: TGTGCCAGCAGCCCACGGTGGGGATCACCCCTCCACTTT. Translation gives CASSPRWGSPLHF.

About this clone: The same CDR3 arises from other DNA sequences in this sample as well. This chain links TRBV5-4 with TRBJ1-1; weak D call: TRBD1 (5 bases). The CDR3 contains 12 residues. Trimming took off 5 bases at V and 4 bases at J, with 9 bases between the two ends. The germline V gene has CDR1 SGHNT and CDR2 YYREEE (reference sequence). The CDR3 loop is CASSYDSTEAFF. Here the CDR3 DNA reads TGTGCCAGCAGTTACGACAGCACTGAAGCTTTCTTT.